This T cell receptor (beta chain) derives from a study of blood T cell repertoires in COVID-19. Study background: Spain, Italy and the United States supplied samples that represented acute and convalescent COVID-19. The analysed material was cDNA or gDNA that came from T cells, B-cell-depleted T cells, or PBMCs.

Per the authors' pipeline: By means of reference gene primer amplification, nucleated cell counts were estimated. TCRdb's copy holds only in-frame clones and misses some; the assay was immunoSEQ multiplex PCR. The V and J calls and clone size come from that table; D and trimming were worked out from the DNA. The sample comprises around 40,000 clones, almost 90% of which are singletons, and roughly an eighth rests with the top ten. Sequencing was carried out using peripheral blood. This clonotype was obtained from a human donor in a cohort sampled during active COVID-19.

CDR3 region: CASSSEGPISGNTIYF. CDR3 sequence (DNA): TGTGCCAGCAGTTCCGAGGGCCCTATCTCTGGAAACACCATATATTTT. The chain has TRBV27 and TRBJ1-3; D remains unclear. This CDR3 spans 16 amino acids. Trimming removed 4 bases at V and 0 bases at J, with 13 bases between. CDR1 is MNHEY, CDR2 SMNVEV, per germline (reference sequence).